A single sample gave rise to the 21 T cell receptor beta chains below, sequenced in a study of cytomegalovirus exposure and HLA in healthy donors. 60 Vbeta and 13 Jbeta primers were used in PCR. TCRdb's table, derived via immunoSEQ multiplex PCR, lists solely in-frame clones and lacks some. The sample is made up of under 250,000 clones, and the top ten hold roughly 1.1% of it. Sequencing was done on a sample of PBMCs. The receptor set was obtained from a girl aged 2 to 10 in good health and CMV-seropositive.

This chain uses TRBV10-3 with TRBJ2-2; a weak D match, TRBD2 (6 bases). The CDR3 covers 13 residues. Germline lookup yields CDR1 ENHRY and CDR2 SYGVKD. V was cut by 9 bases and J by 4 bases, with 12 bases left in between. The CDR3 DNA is TGTGCCATTGGAGGGGTCACCACCGGGGAGCTGTTTTTT. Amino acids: CAIGGVTTGELFF.

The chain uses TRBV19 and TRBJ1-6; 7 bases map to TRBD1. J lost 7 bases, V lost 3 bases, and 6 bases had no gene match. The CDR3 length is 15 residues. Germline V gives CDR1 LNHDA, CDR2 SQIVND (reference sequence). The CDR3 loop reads CASSMTGSQNSPLHF. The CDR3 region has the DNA TGTGCCAGTAGTATGACAGGGTCCCAAAATTCACCCCTCCACTTT.

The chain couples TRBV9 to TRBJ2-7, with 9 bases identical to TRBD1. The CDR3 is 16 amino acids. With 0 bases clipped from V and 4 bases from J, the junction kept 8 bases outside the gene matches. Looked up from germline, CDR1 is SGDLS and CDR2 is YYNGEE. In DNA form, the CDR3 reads TGTGCCAGCAGCGTAGATTCCCGGACAGGGGATTACGAGCAGTACTTC. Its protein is CASSVDSRTGDYEQYF.

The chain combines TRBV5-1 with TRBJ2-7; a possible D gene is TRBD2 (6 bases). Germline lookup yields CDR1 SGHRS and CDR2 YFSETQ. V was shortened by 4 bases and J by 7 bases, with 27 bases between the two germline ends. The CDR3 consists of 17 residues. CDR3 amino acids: CASSAGGFGASTWEQYF. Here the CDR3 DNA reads TGCGCCAGCAGCGCCGGGGGATTCGGGGCGTCCACGTGGGAGCAGTACTTC.

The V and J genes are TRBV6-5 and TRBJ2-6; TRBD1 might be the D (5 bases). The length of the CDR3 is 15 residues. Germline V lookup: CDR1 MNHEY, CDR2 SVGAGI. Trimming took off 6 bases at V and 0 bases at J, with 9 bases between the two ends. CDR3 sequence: CASSPGHSGANVLTF. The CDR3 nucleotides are TGTGCCAGCAGCCCCGGACACTCTGGGGCCAACGTCCTGACTTTC.

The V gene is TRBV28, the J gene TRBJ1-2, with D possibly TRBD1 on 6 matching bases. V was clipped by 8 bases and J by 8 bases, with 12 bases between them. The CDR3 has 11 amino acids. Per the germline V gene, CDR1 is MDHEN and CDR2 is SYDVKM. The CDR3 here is CASRVQGGYTF. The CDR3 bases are TGTGCCAGCCGGGTCCAGGGGGGCTACACCTTC.

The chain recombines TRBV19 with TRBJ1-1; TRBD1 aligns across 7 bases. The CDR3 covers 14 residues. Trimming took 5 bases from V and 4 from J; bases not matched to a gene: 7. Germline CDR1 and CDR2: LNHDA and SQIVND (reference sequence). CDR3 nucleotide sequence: TGTGCCAGTAGTTCTAACAGGGGTTTCACTGAAGCTTTCTTT. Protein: CASSSNRGFTEAFF.

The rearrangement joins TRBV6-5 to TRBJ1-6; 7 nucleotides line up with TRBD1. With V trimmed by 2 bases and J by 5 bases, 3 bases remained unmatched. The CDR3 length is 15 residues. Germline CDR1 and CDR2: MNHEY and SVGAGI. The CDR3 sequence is CASSYADRDNSPLHF. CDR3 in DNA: TGTGCCAGCAGTTACGCAGACAGGGATAATTCACCCCTCCACTTT.

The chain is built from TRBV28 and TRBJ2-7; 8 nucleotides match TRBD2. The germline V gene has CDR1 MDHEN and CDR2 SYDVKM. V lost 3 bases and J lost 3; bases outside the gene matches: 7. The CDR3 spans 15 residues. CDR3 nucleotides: TGTGCCAGCAGTTTTCGCCTAGCGGGTGTCTACGAGCAGTACTTC. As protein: CASSFRLAGVYEQYF.

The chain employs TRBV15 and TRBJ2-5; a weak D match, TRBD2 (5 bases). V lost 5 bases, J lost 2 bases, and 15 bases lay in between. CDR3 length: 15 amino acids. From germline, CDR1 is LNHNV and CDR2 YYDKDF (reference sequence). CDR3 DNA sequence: TGTGCCACCAGCCCAGTTTGGCCGGGACAAGAGACCCAGTACTTC. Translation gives CATSPVWPGQETQYF.

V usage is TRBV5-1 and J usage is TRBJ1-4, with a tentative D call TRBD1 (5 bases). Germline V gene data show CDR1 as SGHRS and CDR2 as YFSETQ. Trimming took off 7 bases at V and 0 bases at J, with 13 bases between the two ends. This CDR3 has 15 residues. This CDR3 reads CASGASISTNEKLFF. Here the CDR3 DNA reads TGCGCCAGCGGGGCCTCCATTTCAACTAATGAAAAACTGTTTTTT.

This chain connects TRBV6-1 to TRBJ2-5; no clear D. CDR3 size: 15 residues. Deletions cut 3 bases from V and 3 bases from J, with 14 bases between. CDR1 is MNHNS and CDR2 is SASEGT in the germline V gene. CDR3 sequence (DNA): TGTGCCAGCAGTGATAGGAGCGATCCAGAAGAGACCCAGTACTTC. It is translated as CASSDRSDPEETQYF.

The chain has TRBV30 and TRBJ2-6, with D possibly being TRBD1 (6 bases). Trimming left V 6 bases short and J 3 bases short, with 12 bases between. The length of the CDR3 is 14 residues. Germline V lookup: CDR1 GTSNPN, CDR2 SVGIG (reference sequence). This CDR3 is CACPRGGGANVLTF. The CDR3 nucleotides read TGTGCCTGCCCTCGAGGGGGTGGGGCCAACGTCCTGACTTTC.

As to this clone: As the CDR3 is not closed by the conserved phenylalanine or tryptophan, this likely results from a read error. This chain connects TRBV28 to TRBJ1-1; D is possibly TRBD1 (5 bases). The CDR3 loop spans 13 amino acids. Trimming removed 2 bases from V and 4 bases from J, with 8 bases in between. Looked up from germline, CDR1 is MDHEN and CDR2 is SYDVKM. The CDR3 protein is CASSLTQGTEAFL. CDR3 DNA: TGTGCCAGCAGTTTAACGCAGGGCACTGAAGCTTTCCTT.

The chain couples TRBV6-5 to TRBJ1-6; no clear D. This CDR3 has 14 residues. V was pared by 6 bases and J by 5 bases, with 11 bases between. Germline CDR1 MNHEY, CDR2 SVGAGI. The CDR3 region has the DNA TGTGCCAGCAGAGAACCGGGAAATAATTCACCCCTCCACTTT. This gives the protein CASREPGNNSPLHF.

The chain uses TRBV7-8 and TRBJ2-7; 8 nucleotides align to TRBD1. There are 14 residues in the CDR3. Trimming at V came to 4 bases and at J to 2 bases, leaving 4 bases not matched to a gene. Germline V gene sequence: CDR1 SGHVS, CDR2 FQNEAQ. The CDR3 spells CASSYGTGTYEQYF. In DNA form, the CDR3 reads TGTGCCAGCAGCTACGGGACAGGAACCTACGAGCAGTACTTC. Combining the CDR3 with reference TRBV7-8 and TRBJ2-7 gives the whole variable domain GAGVSQSPRYKVAKRGQDVALRCDPISGHVSLFWYQQALGQGPEFLTYFQNEAQLDKSGLPSDRFFAERPEGSVSTLKIQRTQQEDSAVYLCASSYGTGTYEQYFGPGTRLTVT.

The CDR3 protein is CASSEWPGGRSDTQYF. The CDR3 DNA reads as TGTGCCAGCAGTGAATGGCCAGGGGGCCGTTCAGATACGCAGTATTTT. The chain uses TRBV6-1 and TRBJ2-3; TRBD1 matches 8 bases. The CDR3 totals 16 residues. Germline CDR1 and CDR2: MNHNS and SASEGT. The junction had 8 bases not matched to a gene; V was cut back by 2 bases and J by 4 bases.

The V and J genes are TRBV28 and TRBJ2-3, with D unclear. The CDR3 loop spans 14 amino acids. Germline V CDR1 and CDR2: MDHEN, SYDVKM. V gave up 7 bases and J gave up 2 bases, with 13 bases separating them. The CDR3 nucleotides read TGTGCCAGCACCTCCTACCCTTACACAGATACGCAGTATTTT. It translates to CASTSYPYTDTQYF.

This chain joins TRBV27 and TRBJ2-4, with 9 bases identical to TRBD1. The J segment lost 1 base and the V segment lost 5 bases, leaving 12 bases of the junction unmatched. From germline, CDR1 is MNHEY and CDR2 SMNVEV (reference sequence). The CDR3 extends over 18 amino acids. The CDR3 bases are TGTGCCAGCAGTCACCGGGACAGGGTGCGGGCCGCCAAAAACATTCAGTACTTC. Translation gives CASSHRDRVRAAKNIQYF.

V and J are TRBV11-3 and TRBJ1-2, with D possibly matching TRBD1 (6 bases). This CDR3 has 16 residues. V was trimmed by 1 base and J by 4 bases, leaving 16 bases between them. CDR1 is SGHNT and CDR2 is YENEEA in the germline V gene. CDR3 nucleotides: TGTGCCAGCAGCTTAGTAACAGGGAAAGACTTCTATGGCTACACCTTC. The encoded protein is CASSLVTGKDFYGYTF.

CDR3 region: CASSLQQGRTEAFF. As DNA, the CDR3 is TGTGCCAGCAGCTTACAACAGGGGAGGACTGAAGCTTTCTTT. The V call is TRBV11-2, the J call TRBJ1-1; 7 positions agree with TRBD1. J gave up 5 bases and V 2 bases, and 5 bases lay outside the gene matches. Germline CDR1 SGHAT, CDR2 FQNNGV. CDR3 length: 14 amino acids.